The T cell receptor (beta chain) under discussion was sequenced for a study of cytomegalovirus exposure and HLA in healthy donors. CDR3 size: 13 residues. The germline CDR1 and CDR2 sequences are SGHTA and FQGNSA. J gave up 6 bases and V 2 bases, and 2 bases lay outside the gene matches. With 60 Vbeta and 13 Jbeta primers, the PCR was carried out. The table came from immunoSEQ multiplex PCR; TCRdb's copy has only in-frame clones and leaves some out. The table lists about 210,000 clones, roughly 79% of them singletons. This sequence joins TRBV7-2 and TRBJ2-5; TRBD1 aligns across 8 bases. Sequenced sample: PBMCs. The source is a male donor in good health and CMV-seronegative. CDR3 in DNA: TGTGCCAGCAGCTTACGACAGGGGCAGACCCAGTACTTC. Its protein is CASSLRQGQTQYF.